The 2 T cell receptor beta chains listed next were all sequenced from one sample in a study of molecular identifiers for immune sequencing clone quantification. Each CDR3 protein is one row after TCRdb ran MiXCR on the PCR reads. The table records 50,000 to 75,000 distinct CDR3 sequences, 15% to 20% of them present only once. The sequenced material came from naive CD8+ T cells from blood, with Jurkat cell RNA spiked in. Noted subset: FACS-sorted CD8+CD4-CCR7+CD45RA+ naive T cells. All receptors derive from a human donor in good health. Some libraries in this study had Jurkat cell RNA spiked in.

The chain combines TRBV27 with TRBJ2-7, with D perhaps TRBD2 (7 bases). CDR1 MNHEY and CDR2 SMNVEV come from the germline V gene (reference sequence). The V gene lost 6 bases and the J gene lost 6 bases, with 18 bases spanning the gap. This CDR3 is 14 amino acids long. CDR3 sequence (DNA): TGTGCCAGCAGCTTACAGGGAGGGGTCCGCGAGCAGTACTTC. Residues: CASSLQGGVREQYF.

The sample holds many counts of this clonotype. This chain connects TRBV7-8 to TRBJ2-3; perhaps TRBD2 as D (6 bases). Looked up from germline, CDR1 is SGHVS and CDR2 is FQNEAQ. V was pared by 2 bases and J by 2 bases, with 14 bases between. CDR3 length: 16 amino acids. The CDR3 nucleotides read TGTGCCAGCAGCTTATATAGCGGCCCCTCCACAGATACGCAGTATTTT. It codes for CASSLYSGPSTDTQYF. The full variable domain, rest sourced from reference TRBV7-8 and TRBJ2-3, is GAGVSQSPRYKVAKRGQDVALRCDPISGHVSLFWYQQALGQGPEFLTYFQNEAQLDKSGLPSDRFFAERPEGSVSTLKIQRTQQEDSAVYLCASSLYSGPSTDTQYFGPGTRLTVL.